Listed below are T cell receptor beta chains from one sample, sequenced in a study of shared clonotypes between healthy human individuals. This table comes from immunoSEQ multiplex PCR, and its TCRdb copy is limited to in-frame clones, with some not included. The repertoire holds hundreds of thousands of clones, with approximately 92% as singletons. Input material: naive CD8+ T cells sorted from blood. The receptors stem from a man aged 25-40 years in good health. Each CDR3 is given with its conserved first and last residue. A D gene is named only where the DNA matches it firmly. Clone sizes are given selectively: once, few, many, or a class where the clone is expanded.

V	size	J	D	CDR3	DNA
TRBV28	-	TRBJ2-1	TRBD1	CASSSDRVVQFEQFF	TGTGCCAGCAGCTCGGACAGGGTGGTCCAATTTGAGCAGTTCTTC
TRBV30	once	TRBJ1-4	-	CAWGDGANEKLFF	TGTGCCTGGGGGGACGGAGCTAATGAAAAACTGTTTTTT
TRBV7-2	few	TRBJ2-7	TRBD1	CASSSPGQFYEQYF	TGTGCCAGCAGCTCCCCGGGACAGTTCTACGAGCAGTACTTC
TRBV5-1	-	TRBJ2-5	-	CASSLVAATLQETQYF	TGCGCCAGCAGCTTGGTAGCCGCGACTTTGCAAGAGACCCAGTACTTC
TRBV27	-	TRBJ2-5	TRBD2	CASSPSGRFETQYF	TGTGCCAGCAGTCCGAGCGGGAGATTTGAGACCCAGTACTTC
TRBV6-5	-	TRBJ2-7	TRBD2	CASSPGLEPFEQYF	TGTGCCAGCAGTCCAGGACTAGAACCATTTGAGCAGTACTTC
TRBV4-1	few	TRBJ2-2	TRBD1	CASSQAGQGNTGELFF	TGCGCCAGCAGCCAAGCCGGACAGGGGAACACCGGGGAGCTGTTTTTT
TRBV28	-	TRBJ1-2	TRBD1	CASSLFPDSGGGYTF	TGTGCCAGCAGTTTATTCCCCGATTCAGGGGGCGGCTACACCTTC
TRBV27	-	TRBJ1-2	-	CASSPLLANYGYTF	TGTGCCAGCAGTCCCCTCTTAGCTAACTATGGCTACACCTTC
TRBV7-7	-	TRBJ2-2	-	CASSFQRNTGELFF	TGTGCCAGCAGCTTCCAGCGGAACACCGGGGAGCTGTTTTTT
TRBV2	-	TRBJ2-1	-	CASSPPYSYNEQFF	TGTGCCAGCAGCCCGCCGTACTCCTACAATGAGCAGTTCTTC
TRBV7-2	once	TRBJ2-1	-	CASSFTIRNEQFF	TGTGCCAGCAGCTTTACCATTAGGAATGAGCAGTTCTTC
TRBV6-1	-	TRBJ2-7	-	CASSERAYEQYF	TGTGCCAGCAGTGAAAGAGCCTACGAGCAGTACTTC
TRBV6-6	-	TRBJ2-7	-	CASSYAGTYYEQYF	TGTGCCAGCAGTTACGCCGGGACATATTACGAGCAGTACTTC
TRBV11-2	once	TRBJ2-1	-	CASTLMGSDEQFF	TGTGCCAGCACCCTAATGGGGTCCGATGAGCAGTTCTTC
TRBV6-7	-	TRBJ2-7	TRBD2	CASSYSKVGTSGSLTSIFTYEQYF	TGTGCCAGCAGTTACTCGAAAGTTGGGACTAGCGGGAGCCTCACCTCTATCTTCACCTACGAGCAGTACTTC
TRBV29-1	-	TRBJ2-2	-	CSVLLSDSTGELFF	TGCAGCGTTCTTTTATCGGATAGCACCGGGGAGCTGTTTTTT
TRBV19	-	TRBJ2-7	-	CASSPAPSRGLSYEQYF	TGTGCCAGTAGCCCCGCGCCCTCGCGGGGACTCTCCTACGAGCAGTACTTC
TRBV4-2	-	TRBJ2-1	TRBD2	CASSQVELAGYNEQFF	TGTGCCAGCAGCCAAGTTGAGCTAGCGGGGTACAATGAGCAGTTCTTC
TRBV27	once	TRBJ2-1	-	CASSLGPTAAYNEQFF	TGTGCCAGCAGTTTAGGGCCTACGGCCGCCTACAATGAGCAGTTCTTC
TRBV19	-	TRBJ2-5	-	CASSIGGGARSETQYF	TGTGCCAGTAGTATAGGCGGCGGGGCCCGATCGGAGACCCAGTACTTC
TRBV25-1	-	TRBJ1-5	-	CASSDGGGQPQHF	TGTGCCAGCAGTGACGGTGGGGGGCAGCCCCAGCATTTT
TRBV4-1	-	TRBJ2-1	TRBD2	CASSQKSGMAYEQFF	TGCGCCAGCAGCCAAAAAAGCGGGATGGCGTATGAGCAGTTCTTC
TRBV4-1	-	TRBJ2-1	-	CASSQHFSYNEQFF	TGCGCCAGCAGCCAACACTTCTCCTACAATGAGCAGTTCTTC
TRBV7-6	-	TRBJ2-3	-	CASSLYGGPSTDTQYF	TGTGCCAGCAGCTTATATGGGGGACCCAGCACAGATACGCAGTATTTT
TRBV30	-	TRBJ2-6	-	CAWSVGSGANVLTF	TGTGCCTGGAGTGTGGGCTCTGGGGCCAACGTCCTGACTTTC
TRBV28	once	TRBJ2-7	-	CASSLRRTYEQYF	TGTGCCAGCAGTTTGAGGAGGACCTACGAGCAGTACTTC
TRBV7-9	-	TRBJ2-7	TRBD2	CASSAKTSGRDEQYF	TGTGCCAGCAGTGCGAAGACTAGCGGGAGGGACGAGCAGTACTTC
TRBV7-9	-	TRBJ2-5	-	CASSLSQPQETQYF	TGTGCCAGCAGCTTAAGTCAACCCCAGGAGACCCAGTACTTC
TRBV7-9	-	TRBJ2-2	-	CASSHRRVNTGELFF	TGTGCCAGCAGCCATCGACGGGTGAACACCGGGGAGCTGTTTTTT
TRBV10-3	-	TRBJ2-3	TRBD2	CAISRTSGSTDTQYF	TGTGCCATCAGTCGGACTAGCGGGAGCACAGATACGCAGTATTTT
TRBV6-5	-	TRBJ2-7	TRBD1	CATAGTGLHEQYF	TGTGCCACCGCCGGGACAGGGTTACACGAGCAGTACTTC
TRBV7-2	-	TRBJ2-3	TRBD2	CASSLGAGGPGDTQYF	TGTGCCAGCAGCTTAGGCGCGGGAGGGCCAGGAGATACGCAGTATTTT
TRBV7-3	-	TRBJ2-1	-	CASSPQDGQAYNEQFF	TGTGCCAGCAGCCCACAGGATGGACAAGCCTACAATGAGCAGTTCTTC
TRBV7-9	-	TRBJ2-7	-	CASSLGANEQYF	TGTGCCAGCAGCTTAGGGGCGAACGAGCAGTACTTC
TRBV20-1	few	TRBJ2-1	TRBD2	CSARTGGEQFF	TGCAGTGCTAGGACGGGGGGGGAGCAGTTCTTC
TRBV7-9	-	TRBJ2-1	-	CASSPTTLVNEQFF	TGTGCCAGCAGCCCGACTACCCTAGTGAATGAGCAGTTCTTC
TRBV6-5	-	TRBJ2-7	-	CASSYLNRSNEQYF	TGTGCCAGCAGTTACTTGAACAGATCCAACGAGCAGTACTTC
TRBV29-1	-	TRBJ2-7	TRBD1	CSVESGTGNTYEQYF	TGCAGCGTTGAATCCGGGACAGGAAATACCTACGAGCAGTACTTC
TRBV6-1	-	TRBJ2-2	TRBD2	CASSEFWTSGTNTGELFF	TGTGCCAGCAGTGAATTTTGGACTAGCGGTACGAACACCGGGGAGCTGTTTTTT
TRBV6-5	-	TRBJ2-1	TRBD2	CASSYRTSGGYEQFF	TGTGCCAGCAGTTACAGGACTAGCGGGGGCTATGAGCAGTTCTTC
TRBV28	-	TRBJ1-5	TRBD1	CASSPDRGPGQPQHF	TGTGCCAGCAGTCCGGACAGGGGGCCAGGACAGCCCCAGCATTTT
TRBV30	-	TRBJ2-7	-	CAWSTHPYEQYF	TGTGCCTGGAGTACTCACCCCTACGAGCAGTACTTC
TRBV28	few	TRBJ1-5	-	CASSLPYREINQPQHF	TGTGCCAGCAGTTTGCCCTACAGGGAAATCAATCAGCCCCAGCATTTT
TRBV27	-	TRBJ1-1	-	CASSSLGGRTNTEAFF	TGTGCCAGCAGTTCCCTCGGGGGCCGGACGAACACTGAAGCTTTCTTT
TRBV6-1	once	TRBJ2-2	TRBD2	CASSDGLAGFTGELFF	TGTGCCAGCAGTGACGGGCTAGCGGGATTCACCGGGGAGCTGTTTTTT
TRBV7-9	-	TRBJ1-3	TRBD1	CASNDRGSSGNTIYF	TGTGCCAGCAATGACAGGGGAAGCTCTGGAAACACCATATATTTT
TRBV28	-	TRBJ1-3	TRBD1	CASTTWGQGYSSGNTIYF	TGTGCCAGCACTACCTGGGGACAGGGGTATTCCTCTGGAAACACCATATATTTT
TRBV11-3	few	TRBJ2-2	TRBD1	CASSQWDRDTGELFF	TGTGCCAGCAGCCAATGGGACAGGGACACCGGGGAGCTGTTTTTT